The sequence of this T cell receptor beta chain was determined in a study of CD8 T cells in Susac syndrome. CDR3 length: 14 residues. With 1 base clipped from V and 8 bases from J, the junction kept 2 bases outside the gene matches. Per germline, CDR1 SEHNR and CDR2 FQNEAQ (reference sequence). Sequencing of TCR beta, carried out with a high-throughput approach, was applied to CD8+ and CD4+ T cells from the blood. Included as multiple sclerosis controls were treatment-naive patients who had stable or active relapsing-remitting disease. Reverse transcription of 0.5 to 1 ug RNA was performed with random hexamers. TCRdb re-called the immunoSEQ multiplex PCR reads with MiXCR, one entry per CDR3 protein. In the table there are about 66,000 distinct CDR3 sequences, around 96% of which are singletons.

Sequencing input: CD8+ T cells from PBMCs. This TCR was recovered from a human donor with multiple sclerosis. The V gene is TRBV7-9, the J gene TRBJ2-1; 10 bases align to TRBD2. The CDR3 sequence: CASSLVAGGHEQFF. CDR3 sequence (DNA): TGTGCCAGCAGCTTAGTAGCGGGAGGCCATGAGCAGTTCTTC. Variable domain in full (rest from reference TRBV7-9 and TRBJ2-1): DTGVSQNPRHKITKRGQNVTFRCDPISEHNRLYWYRQTLGQGPEFLTYFQNEAQLEKSRLLSDRFSAERPKGSFSTLEIQRTEQGDSAMYLCASSLVAGGHEQFFGPGTRLTVL.